This note documents a single T cell receptor (beta chain) sequence. The sample comes from a study of blood T cell repertoires in COVID-19. Study-level background: Samples of COVID-19 (acute and convalescent) were obtained from the United States, Italy and Spain.

Original data processing: Amplified reference gene primers provided the basis for estimating nucleated cell counts. Sequenced by immunoSEQ multiplex PCR; TCRdb stores in-frame clones only, minus some. D and trimming come from the DNA, and the V and J calls and clone size come from that table. The profile shows a few hundred thousand clones, 89% of them singletons. This CDR3 is 17 amino acids long. Per the germline V gene, CDR1 is SGHNT and CDR2 is YYREEE (reference sequence). V trimming: 0 bases; J trimming: 2 bases; junction bases outside the gene matches: 9. This chain joins TRBV5-4 and TRBJ2-3; 7 bases are a match to TRBD2. The TCR was taken from a woman aged 40-49 years who had recovered from COVID-19. The specimen was peripheral blood. CDR3 in amino acids: CASSLAGAGRNTDTQYF. CDR3 bases: TGTGCCAGCAGCTTGGCCGGAGCGGGACGGAACACAGATACGCAGTATTTT.